Below, 29 T cell receptor beta chains from the same sample are listed, as sequenced in a study of T cells in Graves' hyperthyroidism and ophthalmopathy. Researchers amplified the TCR beta CDR3 regions from RNA transcripts. An initial round of RT-PCR targeting the TCR CDR3 relied on the HTBI primer set. TCRdb re-analysed the multiplex PCR reads in MiXCR, keeping a single row per CDR3 protein. The table lists a few hundred thousand distinct CDR3 sequences, approximately 15% of them singletons, with 15% to 20% in the top ten. Sequenced material: blood. These TCRs come from a woman under 30 with Graves' hyperthyroidism.

This clonotype was seen only a few times. The chain recombines TRBV5-1 with TRBJ2-5, with 10 bases fitting TRBD2. The V segment lost 4 bases and the J segment 5 bases; nucleotides outside the gene matches: 5. Germline values: CDR1 SGHRS, CDR2 YFSETQ. This CDR3 has 14 amino acids. CDR3 nucleotides: TGCGCCAGCAGCACAGGGACTAGCGCGGAGACCCAGTACTTC. It translates to CASSTGTSAETQYF.

The table lists this clonotype with many counts. The CDR3 is CASSDRDSSYNYGYTF. CDR3 nucleotide sequence: TGTGCCAGCAGTGACCGGGACTCCAGCTATAACTATGGCTACACCTTC. The J gene is TRBJ1-2, the V gene TRBV27, with D perhaps matching TRBD1 (5 bases). Germline values: CDR1 MNHEY, CDR2 SMNVEV (reference sequence). The ends were cut back, 5 bases at V and 1 base at J, with 17 bases in the middle. The CDR3 covers 16 residues.

On this clonotype itself: This likely comes from a read error, as the CDR3 has no conserved phenylalanine or tryptophan at its end. The J gene is TRBJ1-2, the V gene TRBV7-9; no reliable D call. Germline CDR1 SEHNR, CDR2 FQNEAQ (reference sequence). Trimming took 5 bases from V and 2 from J, leaving 9 bases between them. This CDR3 comprises 13 residues. The CDR3 here is CASSEDGNYGYTL. The CDR3 DNA follows: TGTGCCAGCAGCGAGGACGGAAACTATGGCTACACCCTC.

The table lists this clonotype with a few counts. The CDR3 DNA sequence: TGCAGTGCTGGCATCAAAAGGGACCGATTCTCCTACGAGCAGTACTTC. This translates into CSAGIKRDRFSYEQYF. J is TRBJ2-7 and V is TRBV20-1, with D possibly called TRBD1 or TRBD2 (5 bases each). Looked up from germline, CDR1 is DFQATT and CDR2 is SNEGSKA (reference sequence). Trimming removed 5 bases at V and 0 bases at J, with 20 bases between. CDR3 length: 16 amino acids.

This clonotype was seen ten or more times. The chain uses TRBV24-1 and TRBJ2-2; TRBD1 matches 10 bases. V dropped 12 bases and J dropped 4; count of bases not matched to a gene: 7. The CDR3 loop spans 14 amino acids. Germline loops: CDR1 KGHDR, CDR2 SFDVKD. Written as DNA, the CDR3 is TGTGCCGTCGGCAGGGACAGGGGCACCGGGGAGCTGTTTTTT. This sequence encodes CAVGRDRGTGELFF.

This chain links TRBV12-3 or TRBV12-4 with TRBJ2-2, with TRBD1 as a possible D gene (6 bases). Trimming pared 3 bases from V and 0 bases from J, leaving 14 bases between. This CDR3 has 17 amino acids. Here the CDR3 reads CASSLTPGHSNTGELFF. Here the CDR3 DNA reads TGTGCCAGCAGTTTGACTCCGGGACACTCGAACACCGGGGAGCTGTTTTTT.

This clonotype was seen at least ten times. The J gene is TRBJ2-1, the V gene TRBV5-1; D is possibly TRBD1 (6 bases). From germline, CDR1 is SGHRS and CDR2 YFSETQ. The CDR3 covers 14 residues. Trimming shortened V by 9 bases and J by 3 bases, and 16 bases separated the two germline ends. This CDR3 reads CATRGEQGYNEQFF. The CDR3 region has the DNA TGCGCCACCAGAGGGGAACAGGGCTACAATGAGCAGTTCTTC.

This clonotype was recorded many times. The chain links TRBV3-1 to TRBJ2-1; 8 positions agree with TRBD2. This CDR3 region has 15 residues. Trimming took 1 base from V and 7 from J; bases not matched to a gene: 6. Looked up from germline, CDR1 is LGHDT and CDR2 is YNNKEL (reference sequence). CDR3 amino acids: CASSQAGGVGNEQFF. In nucleotides, the CDR3 is TGTGCCAGCAGCCAAGCGGGAGGGGTCGGGAATGAGCAGTTCTTC.

The chain is built from TRBV4-2 and TRBJ1-2, with D possibly TRBD1 on 5 matching bases. The CDR3 consists of 16 residues. Germline CDR1 LGHNA, CDR2 YNFKEQ. Trimming took 4 bases from V and 6 from J, leaving 21 bases between them. The CDR3 region has the DNA TGTGCCAGCAGCCCCCTTCGGGGGGGTGGAAATGATGGCTACACCTTC. Protein: CASSPLRGGGNDGYTF.

At least ten counts were recorded for this clonotype. The gene calls are TRBV6-1 and TRBJ2-7, with TRBD2 identical over 13 bases. J was trimmed by 3 bases and V by 4 bases; bases with no gene match: 3. Germline CDR1 and CDR2: MNHNS and SASEGT. This CDR3 has 15 amino acids. CDR3 in DNA: TGTGCCAGCAGTGGACTAGCGGGAGGCAACTACGAGCAGTACTTC. This sequence encodes CASSGLAGGNYEQYF.

This clonotype was counted only a few times. The chain employs TRBV6-1 and TRBJ1-2, with TRBD1 identical over 7 bases. The J segment lost 4 bases and the V segment lost 6 bases, leaving 8 bases of the junction unmatched. Germline CDR1 MNHNS, CDR2 SASEGT. CDR3 size: 14 residues. This chain's CDR3 is CASSFTGDSYGYTF. The CDR3 DNA sequence: TGTGCCAGCAGCTTTACGGGGGACAGCTATGGCTACACCTTC.

This clonotype showed up many times. V and J are TRBV2 and TRBJ2-7, with D perhaps given as TRBD1 or TRBD2 (5 bases each). V was cut by 5 bases and J by 3 bases, with 14 bases left in between. The CDR3 spans 14 residues. From germline, CDR1 is SNHLY and CDR2 FYNNEI. The CDR3, as DNA: TGTGCCAGCAGTCCCGGGACCCTTAACTACGAGCAGTACGTC. Residues: CASSPGTLNYEQYV.

This clonotype has only a few counts. The gene calls are TRBV19 and TRBJ2-2; D call uncertain. Germline loops: CDR1 LNHDA, CDR2 SQIVND (reference sequence). The CDR3 totals 13 residues. V was pared by 7 bases and J by 7 bases, with 13 bases between. This CDR3 is CASTGWFGGELFF. The DNA for the CDR3 is TGTGCCAGTACTGGGTGGTTTGGCGGGGAGCTGTTTTTT. Combining the CDR3 with reference TRBV19 and TRBJ2-2 gives the whole variable domain DGGITQSPKYLFRKEGQNVTLSCEQNLNHDAMYWYRQDPGQGLRLIYYSQIVNDFQKGDIAEGYSVSREKKESFPLTVTSAQKNPTAFYLCASTGWFGGELFFGEGSRLTVL.

This rearrangement joins TRBV27 to TRBJ1-6; no firm D call. CDR1 MNHEY and CDR2 SMNVEV come from the germline V gene (reference sequence). The V end lost 5 bases, the J end lost 0 bases, and 11 bases lay between the germline ends. The length of the CDR3 is 16 residues. As DNA, the CDR3 is TGTGCCAGCAGTCCCCGACTTCCCTCCTATAATTCACCCCTCCACTTT. This encodes CASSPRLPSYNSPLHF.

This clonotype was found many times. V is TRBV12-3 or TRBV12-4 and J is TRBJ1-1; possible D gene TRBD1, 5 bases. The CDR3 has 15 residues. Trimming removed 1 base from V and 1 base from J, with 10 bases in between. The CDR3 reads CASSLVYGGNTEAFF. DNA of the CDR3: TGTGCCAGCAGTTTAGTATATGGGGGGAACACTGAAGCTTTCTTT.

This clonotype was seen many times. V is TRBV30 and J is TRBJ1-5; D is unclear. This CDR3 is 11 amino acids long. Per germline, CDR1 GTSNPN and CDR2 SVGIG (reference sequence). Trimming shortened V by 2 bases and J by 8 bases, and 7 bases separated the two germline ends. The CDR3 nucleotides read TGTGCCTGGAGTCACTGGAAGCCCCAGCATTTT. It yields the protein CAWSHWKPQHF.

This clonotype has a count of ten or more. This sequence joins TRBV6-1 and TRBJ1-1; D not certain. The CDR3 has 15 amino acids. Trimming took off 5 bases at V and 5 bases at J, with 18 bases between the two ends. CDR1 is MNHNS, CDR2 SASEGT, per germline. The CDR3 protein is CASSPQATMGTEAFF. In nucleotides, the CDR3 is TGTGCCAGCAGTCCGCAGGCCACTATGGGGACTGAAGCTTTCTTT.

This clonotype was detected a few times. The chain has TRBV6-5 and TRBJ1-4, with 7 bases aligning to TRBD1. CDR3 length equals 14 residues. Germline values: CDR1 MNHEY, CDR2 SVGAGI. The junction had 7 bases not matched to a gene; V was cut back by 6 bases and J by 6 bases. This chain's CDR3 is CASSPQGEHEKLFF. The DNA for the CDR3 is TGTGCCAGCAGCCCCCAGGGGGAGCATGAAAAACTGTTTTTT.

This clonotype was counted many times. The DNA of the CDR3 is TGTGCCACCAGTGACCCCCGGGAGGGCAGCACAGATACGCAGTATTTT. Protein product: CATSDPREGSTDTQYF. The chain carries TRBV24-1 and TRBJ2-3; 8 bases map to TRBD2. This CDR3 has 16 residues. Germline loops: CDR1 KGHDR, CDR2 SFDVKD. Trimming cost V 4 bases and J 0 bases; bases outside gene matches: 5.

The J gene is TRBJ2-1, the V gene TRBV3-1, with D unresolved. Germline V gives CDR1 LGHDT, CDR2 YNNKEL (reference sequence). The CDR3 length is 15 residues. V lost 0 bases to trimming and J lost 9 bases, with 15 bases between them. The CDR3 DNA reads TGTGCCAGCAGCCAAGATGTTAGGATGGGGTCTGAGCAGTTCTTC. The encoded protein is CASSQDVRMGSEQFF.

The V and J genes are TRBV6-1 and TRBJ2-7; 7 nucleotides match TRBD1. V gave up 6 bases and J gave up 0 bases; unmatched junction bases: 2. The CDR3 has 13 amino acids. CDR1 is MNHNS and CDR2 is SASEGT in the germline V gene. CDR3 sequence (DNA): TGTGCCAGCAGGGACAGGAACTCCTACGAGCAGTACGTC. As protein: CASRDRNSYEQYV.

This chain links TRBV5-5 with TRBJ1-2; D call uncertain. The CDR3 runs 14 residues. CDR1 and CDR2 from the germline V gene are SGHKS and YYEKEE (reference sequence). V was shortened by 2 bases and J by 4 bases, with 12 bases between the two germline ends. The CDR3, as DNA: TGTGCCAGCAGCTTCGGTGGTCAAATCTATGGCTACACCTTC. Amino acid sequence: CASSFGGQIYGYTF.

On this clonotype itself: A much larger clone lies a single base off, so this may be a read error. This sequence joins TRBV3-1 and TRBJ2-2, with 7 bases fitting TRBD2. Germline V gene sequence: CDR1 LGHDT, CDR2 YNNKEL (reference sequence). This CDR3 region has 16 residues. DNA of the CDR3: TGTGGCAGCAGCCCACTGCAAGCGGGGTACACCGGGGAGCTGTTTTTT. Translated: CGSSPLQAGYTGELFF.

This clonotype has at least ten counts. The chain links TRBV11-2 to TRBJ1-3; TRBD1 agrees at 10 bases. Germline V gene sequence: CDR1 SGHAT, CDR2 FQNNGV. CDR3 length: 15 residues. Unmatched junction bases numbered 5, after V lost 5 bases and J lost 4 bases. This CDR3 is CASSRDRGLGNTIYF. The CDR3, as DNA: TGTGCCAGCAGCCGAGACAGGGGGCTAGGAAACACCATATATTTT. The whole variable domain, filled in from reference TRBV11-2 and TRBJ1-3, reads EAGVAQSPRYKIIEKRQSVAFWCNPISGHATLYWYQQILGQGPKLLIQFQNNGVVDDSQLPKDRFSAERLKGVDSTLKIQPAKLEDSAVYLCASSRDRGLGNTIYFGEGSWLTVV.

This clonotype turned up a few times. The chain combines TRBV5-1 with TRBJ2-1; 16 nucleotides agree with TRBD2. Losses at the gene ends were 0 bases for V and 1 base for J; bases not matched to a gene: 4. The CDR3 covers 19 residues. Per germline, CDR1 SGHRS and CDR2 YFSETQ. This chain's CDR3 is CASSLAPGLAGGSYNEQFF. The CDR3 nucleotides read TGCGCCAGCAGCTTGGCCCCGGGACTAGCGGGAGGGTCCTACAATGAGCAGTTCTTC.

This clonotype occurred many times. The V gene is TRBV7-8, the J gene TRBJ1-5, with TRBD1 matching 10 bases. The CDR3 extends over 20 amino acids. V lost 4 bases to trimming and J lost 6 bases; unmatched junction nucleotides: 21. CDR1 is SGHVS, CDR2 FQNEAQ, per germline. The DNA for the CDR3 is TGTGCCAGCAGCTCGAAAGGGCCTCGGACAGGGGGAACGGGTCGTCAGCCCCAGCATTTT. Translating it yields CASSSKGPRTGGTGRQPQHF.

This clonotype was observed many times. This rearrangement joins TRBV6-2 or TRBV6-3 to TRBJ1-5; D remains unclear. Germline V lookup: CDR1 MNHEY, CDR2 SVGEGT. This CDR3 contains 13 residues. V shed 2 bases and J shed 7 bases, with 9 bases lying between them. The CDR3 DNA follows: TGTGCCAGCAGTTACCCGGACGGGCAGCCCCAGCATTTT. This codes for CASSYPDGQPQHF.

The chain links TRBV28 to TRBJ1-1; D is unresolved. The CDR3 runs to 11 residues. CDR1 and CDR2 (germline): MDHEN, SYDVKM. The V and J ends lost 4 bases and 10 bases respectively, with 10 bases between them. The CDR3, as DNA: TGTGCCAGCAGTTCGCCCCAGAGAGCTTTCTTT. It translates to CASSSPQRAFF.

This clonotype has a count of ten or more. The chain is built from TRBV27 and TRBJ1-4; unclear D gene. V was pared by 3 bases and J by 0 bases, with 5 bases between. Germline CDR1 and CDR2: MNHEY and SMNVEV (reference sequence). The CDR3 is 14 residues long. The CDR3 sequence: CASSLGSTNEKLFF. As DNA, the CDR3 is TGTGCCAGCAGTTTGGGCTCAACTAATGAAAAACTGTTTTTT.